The source of this T cell receptor beta chain is a study of cytomegalovirus exposure and HLA in healthy donors. Study findings and constraints: HLA alleles were associated with some 17,000 TCR beta sequences in a later analysis at 0.05 false discovery rate.

Per germline, CDR1 KGHSH and CDR2 LQKENI. CDR3 length: 14 residues. The trim removed 1 base at V and 5 bases at J, leaving 4 bases unmatched. Details on this clone: What it binds is not known.

The PCR ran on 60 Vbeta and 13 Jbeta primers. In the source study's methods: Tens of millions of unique TCR beta chains, roughly 11 million shared, were counted in a later analysis. TCRdb keeps only in-frame clones here, not all; method: immunoSEQ multiplex PCR. V and J calls and clone size are those listed in that table; D and trimming were worked out from the DNA. Of approximately 90,000 clones listed, 77% are singletons. The TCR sequence derives from a woman between 40 and 55 years old in good health and CMV-seronegative. The sequenced material came from PBMCs. V gene TRBV18 combines with J gene TRBJ2-7, with 8 bases fitting TRBD1. The CDR3 here is CASSPRDRGHEQYF. The CDR3 DNA sequence: TGTGCCAGCTCACCACGCGACAGGGGTCACGAGCAGTACTTC.